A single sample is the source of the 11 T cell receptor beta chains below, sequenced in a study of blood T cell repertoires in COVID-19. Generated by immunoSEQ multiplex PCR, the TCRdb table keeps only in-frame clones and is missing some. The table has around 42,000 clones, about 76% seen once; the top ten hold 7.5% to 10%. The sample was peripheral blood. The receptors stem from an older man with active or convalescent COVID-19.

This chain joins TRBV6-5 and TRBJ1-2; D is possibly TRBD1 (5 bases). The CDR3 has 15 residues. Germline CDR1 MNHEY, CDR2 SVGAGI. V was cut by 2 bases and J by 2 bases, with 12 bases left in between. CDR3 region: CASSYGLTENYGYTF. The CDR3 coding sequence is TGTGCCAGCAGTTACGGGTTGACAGAAAACTATGGCTACACCTTC.

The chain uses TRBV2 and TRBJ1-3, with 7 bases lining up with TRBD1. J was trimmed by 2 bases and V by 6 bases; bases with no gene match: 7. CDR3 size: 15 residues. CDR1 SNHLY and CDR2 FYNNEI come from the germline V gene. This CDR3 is CASSPTGTAGNTIYF. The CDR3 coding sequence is TGTGCCAGCAGCCCCACCGGGACAGCTGGAAACACCATATATTTT.

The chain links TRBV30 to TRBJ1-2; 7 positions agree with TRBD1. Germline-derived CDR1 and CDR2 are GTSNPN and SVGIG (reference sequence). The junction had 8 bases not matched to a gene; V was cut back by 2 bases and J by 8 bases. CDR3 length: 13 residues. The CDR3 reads CAWSPGGRSGYTF. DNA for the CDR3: TGTGCCTGGAGTCCAGGGGGTCGGTCGGGCTACACCTTC.

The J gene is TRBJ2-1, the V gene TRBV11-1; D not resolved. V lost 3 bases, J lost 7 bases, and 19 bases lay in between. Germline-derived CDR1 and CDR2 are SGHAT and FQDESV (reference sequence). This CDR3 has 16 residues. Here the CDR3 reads CASSFHGVQSRNEQFF. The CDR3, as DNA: TGTGCCAGCAGCTTTCATGGTGTCCAGTCTAGGAATGAGCAGTTCTTC.

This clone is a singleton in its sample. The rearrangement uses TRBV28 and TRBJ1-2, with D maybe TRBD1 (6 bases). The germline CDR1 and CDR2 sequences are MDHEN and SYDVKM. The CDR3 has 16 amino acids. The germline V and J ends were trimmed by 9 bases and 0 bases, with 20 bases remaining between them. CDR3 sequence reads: CASYLGGGGPNYGYTF. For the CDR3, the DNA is TGTGCCAGTTACTTAGGGGGTGGGGGCCCTAACTATGGCTACACCTTC.

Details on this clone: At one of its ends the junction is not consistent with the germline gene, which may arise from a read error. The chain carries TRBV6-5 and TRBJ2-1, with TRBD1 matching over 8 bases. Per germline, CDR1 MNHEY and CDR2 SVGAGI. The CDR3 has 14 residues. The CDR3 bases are TGTGCCAGCACTCGACAGGGGACCTACAGTGAGCAGTTCTTC. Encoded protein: CASTRQGTYSEQFF.

DNA for the CDR3: TGTGCCAGCAGTTCCCCCCCCGTATACGAGCAGTACTTC. Amino acid sequence: CASSSPPVYEQYF. V and J are TRBV28 and TRBJ2-7; D is unresolved. Germline V gives CDR1 MDHEN, CDR2 SYDVKM. The CDR3 runs to 13 residues. V was cut by 4 bases and J by 4 bases, with 11 bases left in between.

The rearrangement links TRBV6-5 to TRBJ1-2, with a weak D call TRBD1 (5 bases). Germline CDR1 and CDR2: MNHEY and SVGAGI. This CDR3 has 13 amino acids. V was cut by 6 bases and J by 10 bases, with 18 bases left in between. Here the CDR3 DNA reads TGTGCCAGCAGCGTCGACAGCTCCCTCTTCTACACCTTC. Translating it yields CASSVDSSLFYTF.

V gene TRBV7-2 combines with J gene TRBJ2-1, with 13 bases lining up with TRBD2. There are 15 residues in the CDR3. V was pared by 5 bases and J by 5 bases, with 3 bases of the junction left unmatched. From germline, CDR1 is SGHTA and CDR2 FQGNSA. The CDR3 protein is CASSRGTSGDNEQFF. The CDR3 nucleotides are TGTGCCAGCAGCCGGGGGACTAGCGGGGACAATGAGCAGTTCTTC.

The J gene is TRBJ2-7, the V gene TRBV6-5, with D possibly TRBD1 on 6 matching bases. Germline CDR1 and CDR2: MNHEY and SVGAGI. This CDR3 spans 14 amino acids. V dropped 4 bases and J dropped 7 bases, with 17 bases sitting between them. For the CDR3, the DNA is TGTGCCAGCAGTTCCGAACAGGGTACGGGGGAGCAGTACTTC. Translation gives CASSSEQGTGEQYF.

For the CDR3, the DNA is TGTGCCAGCAGCCGGTCACTTAGCGGGCAGAATGAGCAGTTCTTC. It yields the protein CASSRSLSGQNEQFF. V and J are TRBV4-2 and TRBJ2-1; the match to TRBD2 covers 7 bases. CDR1 and CDR2 (germline): LGHNA, YNFKEQ. V gave up 4 bases and J gave up 7 bases; unmatched junction bases: 10. The CDR3 consists of 15 residues.